The rows below give T cell receptor beta chains drawn from one sample of a study of blood T cell repertoires in COVID-19. The table came from immunoSEQ multiplex PCR; TCRdb's copy has only in-frame clones and leaves some out. The sample lists 150,000 to 200,000 clones; 80% to 90% were seen once. What was sequenced was peripheral blood. The receptors were gathered from a man aged 55 to 69 with acute or convalescent COVID-19. Both conserved end residues are part of each CDR3. A D gene is named only where the DNA matches it firmly. The size field is filled for only some rows; it gives once, few, many or a size class.

cdr3_aa: CASSLSRGGKETQYF; cdr3_nt: TGTGCCAGCAGTTTATCTAGAGGCGGTAAAGAGACCCAGTACTTC; clone_size: few; j_call: TRBJ2-5; cdr3_length: 15; v_call: TRBV28; d_call: -
cdr3_aa: CASSEAGGTVNTEAFF; cdr3_nt: TGTGCCAGCAGTGAAGCGGGGGGGACTGTGAACACTGAAGCTTTCTTT; clone_size: -; j_call: TRBJ1-1; cdr3_length: 16; v_call: TRBV2; d_call: -
cdr3_aa: CASSAMSTGDLNTEAFF; cdr3_nt: TGTGCCAGCAGTGCCATGTCGACAGGGGACTTGAACACTGAAGCTTTCTTT; clone_size: -; j_call: TRBJ1-1; cdr3_length: 17; v_call: TRBV28; d_call: TRBD1
cdr3_aa: CASSIKNQPQHF; cdr3_nt: TGTGCCAGCAGCATAAAAAATCAGCCCCAGCATTTT; clone_size: -; j_call: TRBJ1-5; cdr3_length: 12; v_call: TRBV5-4; d_call: -
cdr3_aa: CASSEQGAVFGNTIYF; cdr3_nt: TGTGCCAGCAGTGAACAGGGGGCAGTCTTTGGAAACACCATATATTTT; clone_size: -; j_call: TRBJ1-3; cdr3_length: 16; v_call: TRBV25-1; d_call: TRBD1
cdr3_aa: CASSAGQGAVYGYTF; cdr3_nt: TGTGCCAGTAGTGCGGGACAGGGGGCTGTCTATGGCTACACCTTC; clone_size: -; j_call: TRBJ1-2; cdr3_length: 15; v_call: TRBV19; d_call: TRBD1
cdr3_aa: CASSDPRLAGAYNEQFF; cdr3_nt: TGCGCCAGCAGCGACCCTCGACTAGCGGGAGCCTACAATGAGCAGTTCTTC; clone_size: -; j_call: TRBJ2-1; cdr3_length: 17; v_call: TRBV5-1; d_call: TRBD2
cdr3_aa: CASSISPVATNEKLFF; cdr3_nt: TGTGCCAGTAGTATATCCCCAGTCGCAACTAATGAAAAACTGTTTTTT; clone_size: -; j_call: TRBJ1-4; cdr3_length: 16; v_call: TRBV19; d_call: -
cdr3_aa: CASSSRTSGRTYEQYF; cdr3_nt: TGTGCCAGCAGTTCGCGGACTAGCGGGAGGACTTACGAGCAGTACTTC; clone_size: -; j_call: TRBJ2-7; cdr3_length: 16; v_call: TRBV27; d_call: TRBD2
cdr3_aa: CASDLAGGPTDTQYF; cdr3_nt: TGTGCCAGTGATCTAGCGGGAGGCCCCACAGATACGCAGTATTTT; clone_size: -; j_call: TRBJ2-3; cdr3_length: 15; v_call: TRBV7-9; d_call: TRBD2
cdr3_aa: CASSYRQGSETQYF; cdr3_nt: TGTGCCAGCAGCTACCGACAGGGGTCCGAGACCCAGTACTTC; clone_size: -; j_call: TRBJ2-5; cdr3_length: 14; v_call: TRBV7-9; d_call: TRBD1
cdr3_aa: CASSQGARTEAFF; cdr3_nt: TGTGCCAGCAGTCAGGGGGCGCGTACTGAAGCTTTCTTT; clone_size: -; j_call: TRBJ1-1; cdr3_length: 13; v_call: TRBV6-2/TRBV6-3; d_call: TRBD1
cdr3_aa: CASSGRQGGLDGYTF; cdr3_nt: TGCGCCAGCAGTGGGAGACAGGGGGGATTGGATGGCTACACCTTC; clone_size: -; j_call: TRBJ1-2; cdr3_length: 15; v_call: TRBV10-2; d_call: TRBD1
cdr3_aa: CASSVLAGGGSYEQYF; cdr3_nt: TGTGCCAGCAGCGTATTAGCTGGAGGCGGTTCCTACGAGCAGTACTTC; clone_size: few; j_call: TRBJ2-7; cdr3_length: 16; v_call: TRBV9; d_call: -
cdr3_aa: CATHRGAGYQPQHF; cdr3_nt: TGTGCCACACACCGGGGGGCAGGCTATCAGCCCCAGCATTTT; clone_size: -; j_call: TRBJ1-5; cdr3_length: 14; v_call: TRBV19; d_call: -
cdr3_aa: CASSLLSLRGTGELFF; cdr3_nt: TGTGCCAGCAGCTTACTTAGCCTCCGGGGAACCGGGGAGCTGTTTTTT; clone_size: -; j_call: TRBJ2-2; cdr3_length: 16; v_call: TRBV11-2; d_call: -
cdr3_aa: CASRGGVNTGELFF; cdr3_nt: TGCGCCAGCAGGGGAGGGGTGAACACCGGGGAGCTGTTTTTT; clone_size: -; j_call: TRBJ2-2; cdr3_length: 14; v_call: TRBV5-1; d_call: TRBD2
cdr3_aa: CASSQQGRLGEQYF; cdr3_nt: TGCGCCAGCAGCCAGCAGGGGAGACTCGGCGAGCAGTACTTC; clone_size: -; j_call: TRBJ2-7; cdr3_length: 14; v_call: TRBV4-1; d_call: -
cdr3_aa: CASSQPGVADTQYF; cdr3_nt: TGCGCCAGCAGCCAACCGGGAGTAGCAGATACGCAGTATTTT; clone_size: once; j_call: TRBJ2-3; cdr3_length: 14; v_call: TRBV4-1; d_call: -
cdr3_aa: CASSPPGQRGRARYEQYF; cdr3_nt: TGTGCCAGCAGCCCACCAGGTCAGCGCGGGAGGGCCAGGTACGAGCAGTACTTC; clone_size: -; j_call: TRBJ2-7; cdr3_length: 18; v_call: TRBV5-4; d_call: TRBD2
cdr3_aa: CASSLYRQGVNVLTF; cdr3_nt: TGTGCCAGCAGTTTATATCGACAGGGGGTCAACGTCCTGACTTTC; clone_size: -; j_call: TRBJ2-6; cdr3_length: 15; v_call: TRBV28; d_call: TRBD1
cdr3_aa: CASSVGPNTDTQYF; cdr3_nt: TGTGCCAGCAGCGTAGGGCCCAACACAGATACGCAGTATTTT; clone_size: -; j_call: TRBJ2-3; cdr3_length: 14; v_call: TRBV9; d_call: -